This is a list of T cell receptor beta chains from one sample in a study of blood T cell repertoires in COVID-19. Using immunoSEQ multiplex PCR, the repertoire was profiled, and TCRdb retains in-frame clones only, with some absent. The repertoire holds about 42,000 clones, with roughly 92% as singletons. The sample consisted of peripheral blood. These receptors originate from a man between 50 and 59 years old with active COVID-19. Both conserved end residues are part of each CDR3. The D gene is left open where the match is weak. Some rows have no size entry. The others give once, few or many, or a class for an expanded clone.

d_gene: NA; j_gene: TRBJ1-4; abundance: NA; v_gene: TRBV6-5; len: 14; CDR3aa: CASSYGAANEKLFF; CDR3nt: TGTGCCAGCAGTTACGGGGCGGCTAATGAAAAACTGTTTTTT
d_gene: TRBD2; j_gene: TRBJ2-5; abundance: NA; v_gene: TRBV4-1; len: 14; CDR3aa: CASSQAGTSETQYF; CDR3nt: TGCGCCAGCAGCCAGGCCGGGACTAGCGAGACCCAGTACTTC
d_gene: TRBD1; j_gene: TRBJ2-4; abundance: NA; v_gene: TRBV18; len: 15; CDR3aa: CASSPSLGQGNIQYF; CDR3nt: TGTGCCAGCTCACCCAGTTTGGGACAGGGGAACATTCAGTACTTC
d_gene: NA; j_gene: TRBJ1-2; abundance: NA; v_gene: TRBV30; len: 11; CDR3aa: CASREGWSYTF; CDR3nt: TGTGCCTCACGAGAGGGATGGAGCTACACCTTC
d_gene: TRBD2; j_gene: TRBJ2-3; abundance: NA; v_gene: TRBV10-2; len: 15; CDR3aa: CASSDPRLARDTQYF; CDR3nt: TGCGCCAGCAGTGACCCCAGACTAGCGAGAGATACGCAGTATTTT
d_gene: NA; j_gene: TRBJ2-2; abundance: NA; v_gene: TRBV9; len: 15; CDR3aa: CASTLRGSGTGELFF; CDR3nt: TGTGCCAGCACACTACGGGGTAGCGGCACCGGGGAGCTGTTTTTT
d_gene: TRBD1; j_gene: TRBJ1-4; abundance: NA; v_gene: TRBV2; len: 16; CDR3aa: CASRPLTGTANEKLFF; CDR3nt: TGTGCCAGCAGGCCCTTAACCGGGACAGCTAATGAAAAACTGTTTTTT
d_gene: TRBD1; j_gene: TRBJ2-5; abundance: NA; v_gene: TRBV5-4; len: 15; CDR3aa: CASSSPGQFQETQYF; CDR3nt: TGTGCCAGCAGCTCGCCGGGACAGTTTCAAGAGACCCAGTACTTC
d_gene: TRBD2; j_gene: TRBJ2-1; abundance: NA; v_gene: TRBV12-3/TRBV12-4; len: 13; CDR3aa: CASGLVLNNEQFF; CDR3nt: TGTGCCTCCGGACTAGTCTTGAATAATGAGCAGTTCTTC
d_gene: NA; j_gene: TRBJ2-3; abundance: NA; v_gene: TRBV19; len: 13; CDR3aa: CASRLSSTDTQYF; CDR3nt: TGTGCCAGTAGACTATCTAGCACAGATACGCAGTATTTT
d_gene: TRBD2; j_gene: TRBJ2-5; abundance: NA; v_gene: TRBV27; len: 13; CDR3aa: CASTLLAGETQYF; CDR3nt: TGTGCCAGCACCCTACTAGCGGGAGAGACCCAGTACTTC
d_gene: TRBD1; j_gene: TRBJ2-2; abundance: NA; v_gene: TRBV24-1; len: 14; CDR3aa: CATMRTGDTGELFF; CDR3nt: TGTGCCACCATGAGGACAGGAGACACCGGGGAGCTGTTTTTT
d_gene: TRBD1; j_gene: TRBJ2-7; abundance: NA; v_gene: TRBV18; len: 16; CDR3aa: CASSPGPDRWTYEQYF; CDR3nt: TGTGCCAGCTCACCAGGACCGGACAGGTGGACCTACGAGCAGTACTTC
d_gene: NA; j_gene: TRBJ2-7; abundance: NA; v_gene: TRBV5-1; len: 14; CDR3aa: CASSSLTLTGEQYF; CDR3nt: TGCGCCAGCAGCTCGCTAACCTTGACGGGCGAGCAGTACTTC
d_gene: TRBD1; j_gene: TRBJ1-2; abundance: NA; v_gene: TRBV18; len: 15; CDR3aa: CASSPPRDSALRYTF; CDR3nt: TGTGCCAGCTCACCCCCCAGGGACAGCGCCCTTCGCTACACCTTC
d_gene: NA; j_gene: TRBJ2-3; abundance: NA; v_gene: TRBV2; len: 17; CDR3aa: CASSEAPPGWGTDTQYF; CDR3nt: TGTGCCAGCAGTGAAGCCCCCCCAGGGTGGGGCACAGATACGCAGTATTTT
d_gene: NA; j_gene: TRBJ2-2; abundance: NA; v_gene: TRBV2; len: 14; CDR3aa: CASIIPGVTGELFF; CDR3nt: TGTGCCAGCATTATTCCAGGGGTCACCGGGGAGCTGTTTTTT
d_gene: TRBD1; j_gene: TRBJ1-1; abundance: NA; v_gene: TRBV10-3; len: 13; CDR3aa: CAISQTGDTEAFF; CDR3nt: TGTGCCATCAGTCAGACAGGGGACACTGAAGCTTTCTTT
d_gene: NA; j_gene: TRBJ1-2; abundance: NA; v_gene: TRBV6-5; len: 14; CDR3aa: CASSYQDTNYGYTF; CDR3nt: TGTGCCAGCAGTTACCAGGATACTAACTATGGCTACACCTTC
d_gene: TRBD1; j_gene: TRBJ1-6; abundance: NA; v_gene: TRBV3-1/TRBV3-2; len: 13; CDR3aa: CASSRDRESPLHF; CDR3nt: TGTGCCAGCAGCCGGGACAGGGAGTCACCCCTCCACTTT
d_gene: NA; j_gene: TRBJ2-2; abundance: NA; v_gene: TRBV7-3; len: 15; CDR3aa: CASSLGRLNTGELFF; CDR3nt: TGTGCCAGCAGCCTGGGGCGGCTGAACACCGGGGAGCTGTTTTTT
d_gene: NA; j_gene: TRBJ1-2; abundance: NA; v_gene: TRBV28; len: 14; CDR3aa: CASSPPIGAYGYTF; CDR3nt: TGTGCCAGCAGTCCCCCGATTGGGGCTTATGGCTACACCTTC
d_gene: TRBD1; j_gene: TRBJ1-2; abundance: once; v_gene: TRBV28; len: 17; CDR3aa: CASSTPLPRQGKDGYTF; CDR3nt: TGTGCCAGCAGTACACCCCTTCCCCGACAGGGAAAGGACGGCTACACCTTC
d_gene: TRBD2; j_gene: TRBJ2-1; abundance: NA; v_gene: TRBV5-1; len: 14; CDR3aa: CASSLGLVFNEQFF; CDR3nt: TGCGCCAGCAGCTTAGGACTAGTTTTTAATGAGCAGTTCTTC
d_gene: TRBD1; j_gene: TRBJ2-6; abundance: NA; v_gene: TRBV30; len: 14; CDR3aa: CAWNRQGRANVLTF; CDR3nt: TGTGCCTGGAACCGACAGGGTCGGGCCAACGTCCTGACTTTC
d_gene: NA; j_gene: TRBJ2-2; abundance: NA; v_gene: TRBV29-1; len: 13; CDR3aa: CSVGQGRVGELFF; CDR3nt: TGCAGCGTTGGTCAGGGGCGAGTCGGGGAGCTGTTTTTT
d_gene: NA; j_gene: TRBJ1-1; abundance: once; v_gene: TRBV5-1; len: 15; CDR3aa: CASSLGKQGGPEAFF; CDR3nt: TGCGCCAGCAGCTTGGGAAAACAGGGTGGCCCTGAAGCTTTCTTT
d_gene: TRBD1; j_gene: TRBJ1-2; abundance: few; v_gene: TRBV9; len: 13; CDR3aa: CASSAGDSYGYTF; CDR3nt: TGTGCCAGCAGCGCAGGGGACAGCTATGGCTACACCTTC
d_gene: NA; j_gene: TRBJ1-4; abundance: NA; v_gene: TRBV6-6; len: 14; CDR3aa: CASSWGQTNEKLFF; CDR3nt: TGTGCCAGCAGCTGGGGGCAAACTAATGAAAAACTGTTTTTT
d_gene: NA; j_gene: TRBJ2-2; abundance: NA; v_gene: TRBV19; len: 16; CDR3aa: CATPSAGGTNTGELFF; CDR3nt: TGTGCCACCCCCTCCGCGGGCGGAACGAACACCGGGGAGCTGTTTTTT
d_gene: TRBD1; j_gene: TRBJ1-6; abundance: NA; v_gene: TRBV2; len: 15; CDR3aa: CASSAQTGINSPLHF; CDR3nt: TGTGCCAGCAGTGCTCAGACAGGGATAAATTCACCCCTCCACTTT
d_gene: NA; j_gene: TRBJ2-1; abundance: NA; v_gene: TRBV2; len: 13; CDR3aa: CASLSGPGNEQFF; CDR3nt: TGTGCCAGCCTAAGCGGGCCGGGAAATGAGCAGTTCTTC
d_gene: NA; j_gene: TRBJ2-1; abundance: NA; v_gene: TRBV28; len: 13; CDR3aa: CASSVPRYNEQFF; CDR3nt: TGTGCCAGCAGTGTACCTAGGTATAATGAGCAGTTCTTC
d_gene: TRBD2; j_gene: TRBJ2-3; abundance: NA; v_gene: TRBV11-2; len: 18; CDR3aa: CASSLRGTSVKQADTQYF; CDR3nt: TGTGCCAGCAGCTTAAGGGGTACTAGCGTCAAACAGGCAGATACGCAGTATTTT
d_gene: NA; j_gene: TRBJ1-4; abundance: NA; v_gene: TRBV4-1; len: 17; CDR3aa: CASSYWGEATTNEKLFF; CDR3nt: TGCGCCAGCAGCTACTGGGGCGAGGCAACAACTAATGAAAAACTGTTTTTT
d_gene: TRBD1; j_gene: TRBJ2-3; abundance: NA; v_gene: TRBV27; len: 18; CDR3aa: CASSPRGIPISSTDTQYF; CDR3nt: TGTGCCAGCAGTCCCAGGGGGATCCCGATTTCTAGCACAGATACGCAGTATTTT
d_gene: TRBD1; j_gene: TRBJ1-4; abundance: NA; v_gene: TRBV30; len: 14; CDR3aa: CAWSAGDRGEKLFF; CDR3nt: TGTGCCTGGAGCGCTGGAGACAGGGGGGAAAAACTGTTTTTT
d_gene: NA; j_gene: TRBJ1-1; abundance: NA; v_gene: TRBV28; len: 12; CDR3aa: CASSFWGAEAFF; CDR3nt: TGTGCCAGCAGTTTTTGGGGAGCTGAAGCTTTCTTT
d_gene: NA; j_gene: TRBJ1-4; abundance: NA; v_gene: TRBV14; len: 12; CDR3aa: CASSQDDEKLFF; CDR3nt: TGTGCCAGCAGCCAAGACGATGAAAAACTGTTTTTT
d_gene: NA; j_gene: TRBJ2-7; abundance: NA; v_gene: TRBV7-2; len: 15; CDR3aa: CASSLGGTKTYEQYF; CDR3nt: TGTGCCAGCAGCTTAGGGGGGACAAAAACCTACGAGCAGTACTTC
d_gene: TRBD1; j_gene: TRBJ2-5; abundance: NA; v_gene: TRBV15; len: 16; CDR3aa: CATSRGDREGQETQYF; CDR3nt: TGTGCCACCAGCAGAGGGGACAGGGAAGGCCAAGAGACCCAGTACTTC